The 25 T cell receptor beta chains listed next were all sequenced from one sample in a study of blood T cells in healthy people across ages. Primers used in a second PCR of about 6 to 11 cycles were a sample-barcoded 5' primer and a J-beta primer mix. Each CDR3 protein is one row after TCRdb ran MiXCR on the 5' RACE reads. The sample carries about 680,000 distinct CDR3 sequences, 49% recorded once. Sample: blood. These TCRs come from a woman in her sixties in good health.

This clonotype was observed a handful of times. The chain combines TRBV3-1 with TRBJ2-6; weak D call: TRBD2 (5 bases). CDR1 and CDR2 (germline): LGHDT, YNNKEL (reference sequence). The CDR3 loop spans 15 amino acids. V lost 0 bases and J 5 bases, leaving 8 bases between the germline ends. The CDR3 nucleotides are TGTGCCAGCAGCCAAGAGGACTCCTGGGCCAACGTCCTGACTTTC. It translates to CASSQEDSWANVLTF.

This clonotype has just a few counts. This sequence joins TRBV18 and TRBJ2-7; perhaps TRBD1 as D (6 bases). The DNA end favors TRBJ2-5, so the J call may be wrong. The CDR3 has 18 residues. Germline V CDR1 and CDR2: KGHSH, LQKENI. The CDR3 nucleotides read TGTGCCAGCTCGACAGTTATAGGCCGGGACACCGGAGTGGGGACCCAGTACTTC. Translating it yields CASSTVIGRDTGVGTQYF.

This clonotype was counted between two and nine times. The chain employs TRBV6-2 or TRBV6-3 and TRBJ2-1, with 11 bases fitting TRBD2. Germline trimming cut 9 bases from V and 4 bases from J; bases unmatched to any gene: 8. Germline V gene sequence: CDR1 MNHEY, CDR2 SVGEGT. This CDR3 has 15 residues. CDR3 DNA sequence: TGTGCCAGTAGAACGGGACTAGCGGATTACAATGAGCAGTTCTTC. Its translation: CASRTGLADYNEQFF.

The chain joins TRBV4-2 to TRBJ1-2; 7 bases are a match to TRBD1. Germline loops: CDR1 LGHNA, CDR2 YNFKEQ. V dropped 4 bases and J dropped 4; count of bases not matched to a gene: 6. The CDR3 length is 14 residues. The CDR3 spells CASSRGQLSYGYTF. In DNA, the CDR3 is TGTGCCAGCAGCCGGGGACAGTTATCCTATGGCTACACCTTC.

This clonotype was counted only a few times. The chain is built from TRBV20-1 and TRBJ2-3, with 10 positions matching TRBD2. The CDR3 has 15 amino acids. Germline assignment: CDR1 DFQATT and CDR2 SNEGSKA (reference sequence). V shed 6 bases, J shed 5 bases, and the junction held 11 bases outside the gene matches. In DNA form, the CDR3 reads TGCAGTGCCGCAAGGGCTAGCGGGAGTGGAGATACGCAGTATTTT. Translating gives CSAARASGSGDTQYF.

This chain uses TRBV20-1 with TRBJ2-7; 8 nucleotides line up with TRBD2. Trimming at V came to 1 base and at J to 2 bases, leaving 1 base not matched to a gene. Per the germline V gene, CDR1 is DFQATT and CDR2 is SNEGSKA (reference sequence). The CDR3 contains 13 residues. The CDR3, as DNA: TGCAGTGCTAGAGCCGGGAGGGCCTACGAGCAGTACTTC. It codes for CSARAGRAYEQYF.

CDR3 coding DNA: TGCAGTGCCTCGGATCGGCGGACCCAAGAGACCCAGTACTTC. This gives the protein CSASDRRTQETQYF. The chain is built from TRBV20-1 and TRBJ2-5; D is undetermined. The CDR3 loop spans 14 amino acids. The V gene lost 6 bases and the J gene lost 1 base, with 15 bases spanning the gap. Germline V lookup: CDR1 DFQATT, CDR2 SNEGSKA (reference sequence).

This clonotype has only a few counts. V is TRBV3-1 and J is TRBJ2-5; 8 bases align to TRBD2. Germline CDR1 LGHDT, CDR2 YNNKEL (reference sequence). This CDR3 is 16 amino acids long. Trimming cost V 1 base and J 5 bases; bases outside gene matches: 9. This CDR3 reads CASSQVVTKREETQYF. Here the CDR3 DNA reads TGTGCCAGCAGCCAAGTAGTCACTAAGCGGGAGGAGACCCAGTACTTC.

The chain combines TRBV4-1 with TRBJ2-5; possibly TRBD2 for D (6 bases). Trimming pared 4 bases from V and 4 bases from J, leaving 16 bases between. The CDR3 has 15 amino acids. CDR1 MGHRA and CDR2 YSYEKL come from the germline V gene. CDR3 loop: CASSPLGGSRETQYF. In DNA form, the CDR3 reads TGCGCCAGCAGCCCACTCGGGGGTAGTAGAGAGACCCAGTACTTC.

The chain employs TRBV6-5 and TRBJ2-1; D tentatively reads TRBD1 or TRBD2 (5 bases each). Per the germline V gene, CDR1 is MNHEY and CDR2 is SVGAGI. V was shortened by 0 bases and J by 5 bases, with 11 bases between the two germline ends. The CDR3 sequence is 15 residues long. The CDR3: CASSYSGDGHNEQFF. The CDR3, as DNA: TGTGCCAGCAGTTACTCGGGGGACGGGCACAATGAGCAGTTCTTC.

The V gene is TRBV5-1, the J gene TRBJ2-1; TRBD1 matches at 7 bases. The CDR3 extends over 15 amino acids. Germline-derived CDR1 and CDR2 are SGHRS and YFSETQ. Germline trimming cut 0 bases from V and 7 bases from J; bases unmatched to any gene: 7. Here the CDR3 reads CASSLEGGLQNEQFF. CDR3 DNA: TGCGCCAGCAGCTTGGAAGGGGGCTTACAGAATGAGCAGTTCTTC.

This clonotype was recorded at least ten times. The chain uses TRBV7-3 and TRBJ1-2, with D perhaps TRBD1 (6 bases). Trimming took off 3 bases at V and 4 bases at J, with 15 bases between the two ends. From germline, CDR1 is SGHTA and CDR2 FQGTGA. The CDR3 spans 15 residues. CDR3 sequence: CASSFRPGGGYGYTF. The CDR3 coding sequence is TGTGCCAGCAGCTTCCGGCCCGGAGGGGGCTATGGCTACACCTTC. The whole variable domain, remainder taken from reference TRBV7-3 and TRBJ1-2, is GAGVSQTPSNKVTEKGKYVELRCDPISGHTALYWYRQSLGQGPEFLIYFQGTGAADDSGLPNDRFFAVRPEGSVSTLKIQRTERGDSAVYLCASSFRPGGGYGYTFGSGTRLTVV.

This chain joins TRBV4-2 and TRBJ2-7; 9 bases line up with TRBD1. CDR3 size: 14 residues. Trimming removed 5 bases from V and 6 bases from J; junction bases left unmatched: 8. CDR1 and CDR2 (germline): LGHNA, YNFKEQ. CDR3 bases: TGTGCCAGCAGCACCGGACAGGGGATCAGCGAGCAGTACTTC. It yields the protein CASSTGQGISEQYF.

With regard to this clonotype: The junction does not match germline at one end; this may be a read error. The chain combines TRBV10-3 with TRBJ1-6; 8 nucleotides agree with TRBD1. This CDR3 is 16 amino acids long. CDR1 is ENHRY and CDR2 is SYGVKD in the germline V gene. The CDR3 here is CAISESAGQVYSPLHF. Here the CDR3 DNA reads TGTGCCATCAGTGAGTCTGCGGGACAGGTGTATTCGCCCCTCCACTTT.

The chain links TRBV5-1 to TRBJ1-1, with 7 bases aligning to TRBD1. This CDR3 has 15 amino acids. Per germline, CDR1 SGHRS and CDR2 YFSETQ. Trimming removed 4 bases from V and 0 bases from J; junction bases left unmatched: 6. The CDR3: CASSAGQTLNTEAFF. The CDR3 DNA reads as TGCGCCAGCAGCGCGGGACAGACCCTGAACACTGAAGCTTTCTTT.

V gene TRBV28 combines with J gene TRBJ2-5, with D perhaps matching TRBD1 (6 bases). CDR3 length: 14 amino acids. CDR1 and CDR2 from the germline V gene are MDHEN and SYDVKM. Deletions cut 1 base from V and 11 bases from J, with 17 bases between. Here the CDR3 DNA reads TGTGCCAGCAGTTTATTCGGGCAGGGGAGATTGCAGTACTTC. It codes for CASSLFGQGRLQYF.

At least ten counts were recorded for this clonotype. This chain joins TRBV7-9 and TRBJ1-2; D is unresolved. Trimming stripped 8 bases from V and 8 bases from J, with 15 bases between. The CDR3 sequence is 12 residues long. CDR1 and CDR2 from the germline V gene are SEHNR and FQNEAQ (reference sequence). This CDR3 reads CASGRLTEGYTF. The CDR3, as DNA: TGTGCCAGCGGCAGACTTACGGAGGGCTACACCTTC.

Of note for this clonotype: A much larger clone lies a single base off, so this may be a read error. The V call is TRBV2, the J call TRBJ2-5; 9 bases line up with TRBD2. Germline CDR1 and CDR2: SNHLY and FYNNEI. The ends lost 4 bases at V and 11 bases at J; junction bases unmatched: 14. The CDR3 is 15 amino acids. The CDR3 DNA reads TGTGCCAGCAGTGTCGATGCGGGAGGGGGGGATGAGCAGTACTTC. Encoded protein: CASSVDAGGGDEQYF.

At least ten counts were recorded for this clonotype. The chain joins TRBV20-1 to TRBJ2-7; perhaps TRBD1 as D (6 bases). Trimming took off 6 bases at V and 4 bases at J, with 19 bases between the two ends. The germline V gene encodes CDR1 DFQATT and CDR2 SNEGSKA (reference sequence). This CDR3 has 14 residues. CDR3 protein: CSAVQGISGYEQYF. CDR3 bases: TGCAGTGCAGTACAGGGCATCTCCGGTTACGAGCAGTACTTC.

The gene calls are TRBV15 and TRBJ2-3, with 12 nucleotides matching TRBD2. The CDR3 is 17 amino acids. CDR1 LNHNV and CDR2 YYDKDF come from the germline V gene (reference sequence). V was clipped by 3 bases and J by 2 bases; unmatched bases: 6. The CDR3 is CATSRAGLAGNTDTQYF. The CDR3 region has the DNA TGTGCCACCAGCAGGGCCGGACTAGCGGGAAACACAGATACGCAGTATTTT.

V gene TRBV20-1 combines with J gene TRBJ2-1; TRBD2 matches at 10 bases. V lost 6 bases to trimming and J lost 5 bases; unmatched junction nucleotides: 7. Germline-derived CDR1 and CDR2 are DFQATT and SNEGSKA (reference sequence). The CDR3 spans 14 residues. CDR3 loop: CSAQLAGLNNEQFF. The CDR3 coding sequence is TGCAGTGCACAACTAGCGGGGCTAAACAATGAGCAGTTCTTC.

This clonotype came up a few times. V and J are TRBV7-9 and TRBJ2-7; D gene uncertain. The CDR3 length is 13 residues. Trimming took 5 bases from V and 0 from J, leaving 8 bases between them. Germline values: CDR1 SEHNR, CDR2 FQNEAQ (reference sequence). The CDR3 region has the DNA TGTGCCAGCAGCCAGCAAAACTCCTACGAGCAGTACTTC. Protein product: CASSQQNSYEQYF.

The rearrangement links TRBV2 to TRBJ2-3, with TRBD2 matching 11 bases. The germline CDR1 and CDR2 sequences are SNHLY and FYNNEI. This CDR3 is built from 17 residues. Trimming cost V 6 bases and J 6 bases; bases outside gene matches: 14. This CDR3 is CASRGLLSGRAVDTQYF. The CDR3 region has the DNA TGTGCCAGCAGGGGTCTCCTTAGCGGGAGGGCCGTGGATACGCAGTATTTT.

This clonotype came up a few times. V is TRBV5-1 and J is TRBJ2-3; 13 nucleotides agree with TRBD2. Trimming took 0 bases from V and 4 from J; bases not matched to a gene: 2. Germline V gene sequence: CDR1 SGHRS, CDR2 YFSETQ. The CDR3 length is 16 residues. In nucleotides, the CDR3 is TGCGCCAGCAGCTTGGGGACTAGCGGGAGTGCAGATACGCAGTATTTT. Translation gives CASSLGTSGSADTQYF. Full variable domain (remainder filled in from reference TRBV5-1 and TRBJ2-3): KAGVTQTPRYLIKTRGQQVTLSCSPISGHRSVSWYQQTPGQGLQFLFEYFSETQRNKGNFPGRFSGRQFSNSRSEMNVSTLELGDSALYLCASSLGTSGSADTQYFGPGTRLTVL.

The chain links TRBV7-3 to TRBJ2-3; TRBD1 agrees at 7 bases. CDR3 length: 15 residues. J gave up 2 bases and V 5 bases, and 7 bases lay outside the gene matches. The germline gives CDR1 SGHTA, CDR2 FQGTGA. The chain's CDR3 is CASSPQGPFTDTQYF. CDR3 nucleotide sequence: TGTGCCAGCAGCCCACAGGGGCCCTTCACAGATACGCAGTATTTT. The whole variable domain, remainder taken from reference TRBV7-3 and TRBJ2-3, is GAGVSQTPSNKVTEKGKYVELRCDPISGHTALYWYRQSLGQGPEFLIYFQGTGAADDSGLPNDRFFAVRPEGSVSTLKIQRTERGDSAVYLCASSPQGPFTDTQYFGPGTRLTVL.